This T cell receptor (beta chain) stems from a study of T cell repertoires in cytomegalovirus infection. Background on the study: Public TCR beta signature analysis indicated the presence of both CMV infection and matching HLA type.

TCRdb reprocessed the reads with MiXCR, giving one entry per CDR3 protein. The data show approximately 400,000 distinct CDR3 sequences, about 33% seen once. The V end lost 5 bases, the J end lost 1 base, and 15 bases lay between the germline ends. The CDR3 spans 15 residues. Germline CDR1 is SGHNT and CDR2 is YYREEE (reference sequence). This clonotype was picked up one time. Its cognate antigen is unknown. Whole-study results and caveats: Within the response measured ex vivo, HLA-C-restricted CMV-specific TCR beta clonotypes were dominant.

The rearrangement joins TRBV5-4 to TRBJ1-1, with D tentatively TRBD1 (6 bases). What was sequenced was PBMCs. The TCR originated in a human donor in good health (CMV status not recorded). Some clones in this sample may be carry-over from other donors' samples. CDR3 DNA sequence: TGTGCCAGCAGTCACCAGGGGTCGCAGAACACTGAAGCTTTCTTT. Translated: CASSHQGSQNTEAFF.